These T cell receptor beta chains were read from a single sample in a study of T cells in Graves' hyperthyroidism and ophthalmopathy. TCRdb called the multiplex PCR reads again in MiXCR, with one record for every CDR3 protein. This sample has hundreds of thousands of distinct CDR3 sequences; approximately 13% occur once, and the top ten carry 9.2%. The specimen sequenced was blood. The receptors were gathered from a woman in her late teens or twenties with Graves' hyperthyroidism. Both conserved end residues are part of each CDR3. Each record gives: D gene, V gene, J gene, clone size, CDR3 protein, CDR3 DNA. The D gene is left open where the match is weak. Clone size is given for some rows only: seen once, a few or many times, or a class if the clone is expanded.

TRBD2,TRBV7-8,TRBJ2-3,many,CASSSDPGTSAIGSTDTQYF,TGTGCCAGCAGCTCCGATCCCGGGACTAGCGCCATTGGGAGCACAGATACGCAGTATTTT
TRBD1,TRBV3-1,TRBJ1-2,many,CASSQAAGTVYGYTF,TGTGCCAGCAGCCAAGCCGCCGGGACAGTCTATGGCTACACCTTC
.,TRBV7-2,TRBJ2-5,many,CASSSETQYF,TGTGCCAGCAGCTCAGAGACCCAGTACTTC
.,TRBV19,TRBJ1-5,.,CASSIGRTNQPQHF,TGTGCCAGTAGTATAGGCAGGACCAATCAGCCCCAGCATTTT
.,TRBV28,TRBJ2-1,.,CASSLLPGYNEQFF,TGTGCCAGCAGTTTATTGCCGGGTTACAATGAGCAGTTCTTC
TRBD2,TRBV5-1,TRBJ2-1,many,CASSLARLSGRANNEQFF,TGCGCCAGCAGCTTGGCACGACTAAGCGGGAGGGCCAATAATGAGCAGTTCTTC
.,TRBV6-1,TRBJ2-2,many,CASRGPDSYTGELFF,TGTGCCAGCAGGGGCCCCGACAGTTACACCGGGGAGCTGTTTTTT
.,TRBV5-6,TRBJ2-3,many,CASSSGDPDTQYF,TGTGCCAGCAGCTCAGGAGATCCAGATACGCAGTATTTT
.,TRBV5-8,TRBJ2-7,many,CASSLGQNVYEQYF,TGTGCCAGCAGCTTGGGTCAGAACGTCTACGAGCAGTACTTC
TRBD2,TRBV7-9,TRBJ2-7,many,CASSAREGTYEQYF,TGTGCCAGCAGCGCCAGGGAGGGGACCTACGAGCAGTACTTC
.,TRBV3-1,TRBJ2-7,many,CASSQGSGSSYEQYF,TGTGCCAGCAGCCAAGGCTCCGGAAGCTCCTACGAGCAGTACTTC
.,TRBV6-1,TRBJ2-2,.,CASTKPEAGGPGELFF,TGTGCCAGCACCAAGCCTGAGGCCGGTGGCCCCGGGGAGCTGTTTTTT
TRBD1,TRBV24-1,TRBJ2-7,many,CATSDNRGTYEQYF,TGTGCCACCAGTGACAACAGGGGTACCTACGAGCAGTACTTC
TRBD1,TRBV20-1,TRBJ1-6,few,CSAIKGTAAGNSPLHF,TGCAGTGCTATAAAGGGGACAGCGGCGGGTAATTCACCCCTCCACTTT
.,TRBV4-1,TRBJ1-5,many,CASSQGAWRSNQPQHF,TGCGCCAGCAGCCAAGGGGCTTGGAGGAGCAATCAGCCCCAGCATTTT
TRBD2,TRBV20-1,TRBJ2-7,few,CSATGTSGINPLYEQYF,TGCAGTGCCACCGGGACTAGCGGGATAAACCCCCTCTACGAGCAGTACTTC
.,TRBV28,TRBJ2-7,many,CASSPNDRYSYEQYF,TGTGCCAGCAGTCCAAATGACAGATACTCCTACGAGCAGTACTTC
.,TRBV3-1,TRBJ2-5,many,CASSPGPQETQYF,TGTGCCAGCAGCCCAGGACCCCAAGAGACCCAGTACTTC
TRBD1,TRBV7-2,TRBJ2-1,many,CASSFQTGWDEQFF,TGTGCCAGCAGCTTCCAGACAGGGTGGGATGAGCAGTTCTTC
.,TRBV28,TRBJ2-7,many,CASVETGTYEQYF,TGTGCCAGCGTGGAGACGGGGACCTACGAGCAGTACTTC
TRBD1,TRBV12-3/TRBV12-4,TRBJ1-1,.,CASSRTGINTEAFF,TGTGCCAGCAGTAGGACAGGGATAAACACTGAAGCTTTCTTT
TRBD1,TRBV19,TRBJ2-3,.,CASSITTRPQGTDTQYF,TGTGCCAGTAGTATAACGACGCGACCACAGGGGACAGATACGCAGTATTTT
.,TRBV3-1,TRBJ2-5,many,CASSQAQPGRTQYF,TGTGCCAGCAGCCAAGCCCAGCCGGGGAGGACCCAGTACTTC
.,TRBV18,TRBJ2-7,many,CASSPEGDEQYF,TGTGCCAGCTCACCGGAGGGAGACGAGCAGTACTTC
.,TRBV5-1,TRBJ2-7,many,CASSLHNRAYEQYF,TGCGCCAGCAGCTTGCACAATCGGGCCTACGAGCAGTACTTC
.,TRBV28,TRBJ2-5,many,CASNLAGVEETQYF,TGTGCCAGCAATCTAGCAGGGGTGGAAGAGACCCAGTACTTC
TRBD1,TRBV19,TRBJ1-4,.,CASTGTGLNEKLFF,TGTGCCAGTACTGGGACAGGCCTGAATGAAAAACTGTTTTTT
TRBD1,TRBV7-6,TRBJ2-1,many,CASSLRQGGLNEQFF,TGTGCCAGCAGCTTGAGACAGGGGGGGTTGAATGAGCAGTTCTTC
.,TRBV5-1,TRBJ2-5,.,CASSGPGGYQETQYF,TGCGCCAGCAGCGGGCCAGGAGGGTACCAAGAGACCCAGTACTTC
.,TRBV2,TRBJ2-3,many,CASSPQGIADTQYF,TGTGCCAGCAGTCCCCAGGGGATCGCAGATACGCAGTATTTT
.,TRBV2,TRBJ2-7,many,CASSSYGGTEQYF,TGTGCCAGCAGCTCGTACGGGGGAACCGAGCAGTACTTC
TRBD1,TRBV6-1,TRBJ1-1,many,CASNRQRTGGDTEAFF,TGTGCCAGCAATCGTCAAAGGACAGGGGGAGACACTGAAGCTTTCTTT
TRBD1,TRBV27,TRBJ2-5,.,CASQDRGMGETQYF,TGTGCCAGTCAGGACAGGGGAATGGGAGAGACCCAGTACTTC
TRBD1,TRBV6-1,TRBJ1-4,once,CASSNRDSPEKLFF,TGTGCCAGCAGCAACCGGGACAGTCCCGAAAAACTGTTTTTT
TRBD1,TRBV13,TRBJ2-5,many,CASSAPGQGRETQYF,TGTGCCAGCAGCGCCCCGGGACAGGGAAGGGAGACCCAGTACTTC
TRBD2,TRBV5-8,TRBJ2-1,many,CASSLDAGVYNEQFF,TGTGCCAGCAGCTTGGACGCGGGGGTATACAATGAGCAGTTCTTC
TRBD1,TRBV4-1,TRBJ2-2,.,CASSHYSLGQINTGELFF,TGCGCCAGCAGTCACTACTCATTGGGACAGATAAACACCGGGGAGCTGTTTTTT
TRBD1,TRBV12-3/TRBV12-4,TRBJ1-2,many,CASSFASGGQGANNYGYTF,TGTGCCAGCAGTTTTGCCTCGGGAGGACAGGGGGCTAATAACTATGGCTACACCTTC
TRBD1,TRBV27,TRBJ2-7,many,CASSLRGRPAYEQYF,TGTGCCAGCAGTCTAAGGGGGCGGCCGGCGTACGAGCAGTACTTC
.,TRBV6-1,TRBJ2-7,many,CASSQNSYGSYEQYF,TGTGCCAGCAGCCAAAACTCGTACGGGTCCTACGAGCAGTACTTC